This record looks at one TCR beta chain sequence and its context. Its antigen is not identified. The genomic DNA TCR beta CDR3 region underwent two rounds of multiplex PCR. First-round PCR used primers specific to each TRBV and TRBJ gene. Universal primers were what the second PCR round used. Using its own MiXCR run on the multiplex PCR reads, TCRdb lists one record per CDR3 protein. Among roughly 20,000 distinct CDR3 sequences listed, 55% were seen once. The authors drew around 6 milliliters of peripheral blood at each of two time points. The CDR3 has 14 amino acids. V was shortened by 1 base and J by 0 bases, with 4 bases between the two germline ends. Germline lookup yields CDR1 SGHNT and CDR2 YENEEA. The data stem from a study of prognosis after radiotherapy for stage I lung cancer. In the study overall: Progression was not significant in fewer than 16 patients, whereas several developed distant metastases (median around 7 months) after radiotherapy.

General study points: The number of unique TCR clones went down after stereotactic body radiation therapy, with a median of roughly 9,300 versus 7,200.

The sequencing here drew on PBMCs, taken before or after stereotactic body radiation therapy (not recorded which). The source of this sequence is a donor at least 50 years old with non-small cell lung cancer. This rearrangement joins TRBV11-3 to TRBJ2-1; D remains ambiguous. The CDR3 region has the DNA TGTGCCAGCAGCTTAGGTGGCTCCTACAATGAGCAGTTCTTC. It is translated as CASSLGGSYNEQFF.